The clone carrying this TCR beta chain was detected ten times or more. The read terminates 3 residues before the CDR3 end, so the remaining end is supplied by the germline J gene. This record comes from a study of T cell clonality in common variable immunodeficiency. Germline loops: CDR1 SQVTM, CDR2 ANQGSEA. The CDR3 length is 12 residues. Between the trimmed V and J ends, which lost 6 bases and 2 bases, there was a span of 11 bases. The method was immunoSEQ multiplex PCR; TCRdb's version includes in-frame clones alone and lacks a portion of them. This repertoire holds more than 30,000 clones, and none appear only once.

The gene calls are TRBV29-1 and TRBJ2-7, with D unresolved. The TCR comes from a person between 18 and 70 years old in good health. The specimen sequenced was peripheral blood mononuclear cells. CDR3 bases read: TGCAGCGTCGTGACAAGTACCTACGAG. It codes for CSVVTSTYE. The entire CDR3 reads CSVVTSTYEQYF.